This T cell receptor (beta chain) was identified in a study of T cell repertoires in cytomegalovirus infection. Study-level background: Matching HLA type and CMV infection were both indicated by public TCR beta signatures.

TCRdb re-called the reads through MiXCR, storing one row per CDR3 protein. Of some 300,000 distinct CDR3 sequences in the sample, around a sixth were seen once. The study, taken as a whole, reports: Ex vivo responses were dominated by HLA-C-restricted CMV-specific TCR beta clonotypes. People with CMV and the relevant HLA were identified by cumulative public TCR beta family frequency.

Germline V gene sequence: CDR1 SGHRS, CDR2 YFSETQ. CDR3 length: 16 amino acids. Trimming stripped 4 bases from V and 2 bases from J, with 13 bases between. This clonotype was counted only a few times. No antigen is known for it. This clonotype was obtained from a human donor in good health (CMV status not recorded). Some clones in this sample may be carry-over from other donors' samples. This rearrangement joins TRBV5-1 to TRBJ2-6; no firm D call. The specimen was PBMCs. As DNA, the CDR3 is TGCGCCAGCAGCCTTACCATCAATACTGGGGCCAACGTCCTGACTTTC. Its translation: CASSLTINTGANVLTF.